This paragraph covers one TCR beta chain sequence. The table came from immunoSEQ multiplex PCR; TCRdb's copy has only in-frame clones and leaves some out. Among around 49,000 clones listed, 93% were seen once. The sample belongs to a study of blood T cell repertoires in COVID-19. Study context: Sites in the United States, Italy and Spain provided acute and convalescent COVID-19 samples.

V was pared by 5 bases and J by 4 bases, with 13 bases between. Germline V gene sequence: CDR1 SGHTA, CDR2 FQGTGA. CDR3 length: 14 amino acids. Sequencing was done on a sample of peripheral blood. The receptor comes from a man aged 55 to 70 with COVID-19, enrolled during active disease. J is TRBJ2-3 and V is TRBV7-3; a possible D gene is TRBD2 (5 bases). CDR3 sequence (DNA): TGTGCCAGCAGCCGAGGCGGGCAGGCAGATACGCAGTATTTT. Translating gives CASSRGGQADTQYF.